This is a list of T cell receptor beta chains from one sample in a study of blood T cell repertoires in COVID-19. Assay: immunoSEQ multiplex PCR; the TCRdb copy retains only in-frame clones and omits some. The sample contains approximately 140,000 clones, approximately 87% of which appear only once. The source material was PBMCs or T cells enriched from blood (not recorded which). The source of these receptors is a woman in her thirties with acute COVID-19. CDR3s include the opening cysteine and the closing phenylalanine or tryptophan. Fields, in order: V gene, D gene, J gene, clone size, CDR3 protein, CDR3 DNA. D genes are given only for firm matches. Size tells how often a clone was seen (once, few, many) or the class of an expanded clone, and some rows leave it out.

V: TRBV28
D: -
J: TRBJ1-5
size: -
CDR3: CASGGARQPQHF
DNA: TGTGCCAGTGGGGGGGCGCGTCAGCCCCAGCATTTT

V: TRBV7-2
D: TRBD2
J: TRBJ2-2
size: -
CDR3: CASSLQPGGPYTGELFF
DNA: TGTGCCAGCAGCTTACAGCCGGGAGGGCCTTACACCGGGGAGCTGTTTTTT

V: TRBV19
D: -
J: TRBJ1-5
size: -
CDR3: CASSIDPQGVGNQPQHF
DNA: TGTGCCAGTAGTATAGATCCACAGGGCGTGGGCAATCAGCCCCAGCATTTT

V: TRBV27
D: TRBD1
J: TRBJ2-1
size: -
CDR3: CASRQGGVSHNEQFF
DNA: TGTGCCAGCAGACAAGGGGGCGTAAGTCACAATGAGCAGTTCTTC

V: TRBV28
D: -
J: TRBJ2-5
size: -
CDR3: CASSRADIQETQYF
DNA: TGTGCCAGCAGCCGAGCGGATATACAAGAGACCCAGTACTTC

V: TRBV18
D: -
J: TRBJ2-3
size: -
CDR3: CASSVEGRDTDTQYF
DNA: TGTGCCAGCTCCGTCGAGGGCCGGGACACAGATACGCAGTATTTT

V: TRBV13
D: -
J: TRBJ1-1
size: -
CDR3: CASSLRLTVYTEAFF
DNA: TGTGCCAGCAGCCTTAGGTTGACAGTGTACACTGAAGCTTTCTTT

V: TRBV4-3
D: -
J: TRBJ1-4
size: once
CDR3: CASSQVRFWGTSEKLFF
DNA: TGCGCCAGCAGCCAAGTTAGGTTCTGGGGGACATCCGAAAAACTGTTTTTT

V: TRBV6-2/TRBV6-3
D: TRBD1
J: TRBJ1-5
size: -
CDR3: CASSYSPDRVFQPQHF
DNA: TGTGCCAGCAGCTATTCCCCCGACAGGGTTTTTCAGCCCCAGCATTTT

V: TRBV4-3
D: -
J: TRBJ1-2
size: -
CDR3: CASSLLGGRHTF
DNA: TGCGCCAGCAGCCTATTGGGAGGTCGTCACACCTTC

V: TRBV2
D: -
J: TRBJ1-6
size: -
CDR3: CASISTGSPLHF
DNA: TGTGCCAGCATTTCCACGGGTTCACCCCTCCACTTT

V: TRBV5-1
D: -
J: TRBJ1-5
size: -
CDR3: CASSATYLGGNQPQHF
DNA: TGCGCCAGCAGCGCGACTTACCTGGGAGGCAATCAGCCCCAGCATTTT

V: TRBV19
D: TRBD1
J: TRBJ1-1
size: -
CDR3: CASSIRGQVDTEAFF
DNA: TGTGCCAGTAGTATAAGGGGACAGGTCGACACTGAAGCTTTCTTT

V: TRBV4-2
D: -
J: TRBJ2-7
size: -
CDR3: CASSQEEGPNYEQYF
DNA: TGTGCCAGCAGCCAAGAGGAGGGACCGAACTACGAGCAGTACTTC

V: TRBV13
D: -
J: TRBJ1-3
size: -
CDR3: CASSSIETGNTIYF
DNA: TGTGCCAGCAGCTCGATAGAAACCGGAAACACCATATATTTT

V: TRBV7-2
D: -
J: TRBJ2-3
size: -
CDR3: CASSLDAAGSGTDTQYF
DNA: TGTGCCAGCAGCTTAGATGCCGCGGGTAGCGGCACAGATACGCAGTATTTT

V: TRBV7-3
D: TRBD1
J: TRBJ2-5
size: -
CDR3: CASSPGGQETQYF
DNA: TGTGCCAGCAGCCCAGGGGGCCAAGAGACCCAGTACTTC

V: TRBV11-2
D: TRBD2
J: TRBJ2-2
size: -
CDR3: CASSSGRGYTGELFF
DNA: TGTGCCAGCAGTAGCGGGCGCGGATACACCGGGGAGCTGTTTTTT

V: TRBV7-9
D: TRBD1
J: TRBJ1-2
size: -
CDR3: CASSSTGGEFYTF
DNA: TGTGCCAGCAGCTCGACAGGGGGCGAATTCTACACCTTC

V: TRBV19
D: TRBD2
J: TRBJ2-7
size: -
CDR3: CASSIAGGGCEQYF
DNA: TGTGCCAGTAGTATAGCTGGGGGGGGTTGCGAGCAGTACTTC

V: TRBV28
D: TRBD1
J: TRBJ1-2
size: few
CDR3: CASSPTILDRELYGYTF
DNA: TGTGCCAGCAGTCCTACAATACTCGACAGGGAGCTCTATGGCTACACCTTC

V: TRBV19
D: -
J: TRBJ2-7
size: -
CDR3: CASSIPTSYEQYF
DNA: TGTGCCAGTAGTATCCCCACCAGCTACGAGCAGTACTTC

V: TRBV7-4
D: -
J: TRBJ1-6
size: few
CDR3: CASSFYSYNSPLHF
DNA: TGTGCCAGCAGCTTTTACTCCTATAATTCACCCCTCCACTTT

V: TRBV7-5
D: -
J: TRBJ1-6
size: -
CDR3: CARSPPGTANSPLHF
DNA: TGTGCCAGAAGCCCCCCCGGGACTGCGAATTCACCCCTCCACTTT

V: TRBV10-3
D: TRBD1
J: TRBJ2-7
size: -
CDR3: CAISGQGTSSYEQYF
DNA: TGTGCCATCAGTGGACAGGGAACGAGCTCCTACGAGCAGTACTTC

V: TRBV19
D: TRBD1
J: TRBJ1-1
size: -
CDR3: CASRSQGVSSTEAFF
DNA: TGTGCCAGTAGATCGCAGGGGGTTTCTAGCACTGAAGCTTTCTTT

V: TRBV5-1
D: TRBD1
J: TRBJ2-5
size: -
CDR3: CASSLGTGPRAQYF
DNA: TGCGCCAGCAGCTTGGGGACAGGCCCAAGGGCCCAGTACTTC

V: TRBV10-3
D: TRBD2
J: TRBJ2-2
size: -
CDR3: CAISVFLAGTAGELFF
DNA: TGTGCCATCAGTGTATTTCTAGCGGGAACCGCCGGGGAGCTGTTTTTT

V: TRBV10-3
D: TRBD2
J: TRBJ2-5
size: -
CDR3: CAIRSGDGETQYF
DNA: TGTGCCATCAGGAGCGGGGATGGAGAGACCCAGTACTTC

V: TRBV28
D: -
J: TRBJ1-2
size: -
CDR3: CASSFPQGFNNYGYTF
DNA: TGTGCCAGCAGTTTCCCCCAGGGCTTCAATAACTATGGCTACACCTTC

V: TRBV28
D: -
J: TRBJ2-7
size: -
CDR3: CASSNRVYEQYF
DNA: TGTGCCAGCAGTAACCGGGTCTACGAGCAGTACTTC

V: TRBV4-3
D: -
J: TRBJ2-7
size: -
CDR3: CASSQEPLSYEQYF
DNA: TGCGCCAGCAGCCAAGAGCCCCTATCCTACGAGCAGTACTTC

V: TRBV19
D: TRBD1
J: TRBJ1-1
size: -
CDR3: CASRWTGMNTEAFF
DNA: TGTGCCAGTAGATGGACAGGGATGAACACTGAAGCTTTCTTT

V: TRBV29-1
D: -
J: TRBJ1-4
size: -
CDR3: CSVQANAGEKLFF
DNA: TGCAGCGTTCAAGCCAACGCGGGTGAAAAACTGTTTTTT

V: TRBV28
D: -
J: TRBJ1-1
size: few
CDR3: CASSSGMADKAFF
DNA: TGTGCCAGCAGTTCAGGGATGGCGGATAAAGCTTTCTTT

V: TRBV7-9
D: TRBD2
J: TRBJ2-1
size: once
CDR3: CASSSWEREGEQFF
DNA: TGTGCCAGCAGCTCCTGGGAGCGGGAGGGGGAGCAGTTCTTC

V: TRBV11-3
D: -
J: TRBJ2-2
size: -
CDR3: CASSSGYTGELFF
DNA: TGTGCCAGTTCCTCGGGGTACACCGGGGAGCTGTTTTTT

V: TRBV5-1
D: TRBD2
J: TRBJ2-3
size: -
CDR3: CASSLGTSKDTQYF
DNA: TGCGCCAGCAGCTTAGGGACTAGTAAAGATACGCAGTATTTT

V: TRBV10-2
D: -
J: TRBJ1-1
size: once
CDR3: CASGGLGTLNTEAFF
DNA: TGCGCCAGCGGGGGATTGGGGACACTGAACACTGAAGCTTTCTTT

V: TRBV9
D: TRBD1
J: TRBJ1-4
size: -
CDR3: CASSARQGAEEKLFF
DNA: TGTGCCAGCAGCGCCAGACAGGGGGCAGAGGAAAAACTGTTTTTT

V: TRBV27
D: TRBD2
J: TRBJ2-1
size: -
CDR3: CASSKLAGATYNEQFF
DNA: TGTGCCAGCAGTAAACTAGCGGGAGCGACGTACAATGAGCAGTTCTTC